This record looks at one T cell receptor beta chain sequence and its context. Its specific antigen is unknown. No much larger clonotype is one base removed from it; base qualities were not supplied. These reads were obtained on an Illumina NovaSeq 6000. cDNA libraries for TCRalpha and TCRbeta were prepared by 5'RACE using constant-segment primers, with sample barcodes and unique molecular identifiers added. RNA was extracted from every sample with Trizol reagent. Libraries were amplified in two PCR steps, with a second sample barcode and Illumina TruSeq adapters added in the second step. The libraries were sequenced on an Illumina NovaSeq using 2 x 150 bp paired-end reads. In the original analysis: The reads were demultiplexed and collapsed into UMI-guided consensus sequences using migec v1.2.7. With mixcr v2.1.11, UMI consensuses were aligned to TRA and TRB V and J templates and assembled into clonotypes. A clonotype was counted as expanded or contracted only if both edgeR and NoisET called the change significant, with noise models trained on biological replicates. edgeR calls used a false discovery rate-adjusted p below 0.01 and a log2 fold-change threshold of 1. As an exploratory analysis of dynamics, max-normalized trajectories of the 1000 most abundant clonotypes were examined with PCA combined with hierarchical clustering. The CD4 or CD8 phenotype of responding clones was assigned using the separately sequenced CD4+ and CD8+ repertoires. TCRdb reprocessed the public reads (quality trimming at Q25 with fastp, clone calling with MiXCR) and kept in-frame beta chains. A single entry per CDR3 protein holds the most common genes and DNA from its merged rows. The V and J calls were not made by the authors but by TCRdb's processing. The sample table shows about 170,000 distinct CDR3 sequences, and roughly 13% are seen once. About 3.6% of the sample goes to the ten largest clones.

CDR1 and CDR2, per the germline V gene, are SQVTM and ANQGSEA. Cut back by 6 bases and 7 bases, the V and J ends lie 15 bases apart. The cysteine opens and the phenylalanine closes a CDR3 of 13 amino acids. Only the CDR3 portion is preserved as DNA: 39 bases, with reading frame beginning at the first base. Ficoll-Paque density gradient centrifugation was used to isolate PBMCs. The sample originates from a study of T-cell memory formation after mild COVID-19 (dated by TCRdb to the early 2020s). General notes on the study: TCR sequence clusters from the two donors were found to be largely donor specific. In two donors, T-cell clones that expanded and contracted after mild COVID-19 were followed by sequencing TCRalpha and TCRbeta repertoires longitudinally. Two young, previously healthy adult volunteers made up the cohort, one male and one female.

Study-level results and caveats: Some responding clones were detected in pre-infection memory, suggesting pre-existing cross-reactive memory T cells joined the SARS-CoV-2 response. Contracting CD4+ clones appeared mostly in the CM and EM memory subsets, whereas CD8+ clones were enriched in EMRA. From day 15 to 85, contracting clones showed balanced CD4/CD8 phenotypes, whereas a second wave of clones that expanded from day 15 to 37 leaned towards CD4+. The second-wave clones that peaked on day 37 were not confirmed to be SARS-CoV-2 specific. The study included only a couple of mild cases, and larger cohorts that include severe cases with pre-infection samples were judged to be necessary.

This clonotype was obtained from a man between 18 and 29 years old who had mild COVID-19 (a few samples of this study predate the infection). The sample titles of this study are shuffled in the database, so cell type and time point are left out; the donor was told from shared clones. The sample was PBMCs or a T cell subset sorted from them (not recorded which). In this chain, TRBV29-1 is recombined with TRBJ1-4; the D gene cannot be resolved reliably. The sequenced DNA: TGCAGCGTGGGCCTCAAGGCGGGTGAAAAACTGTTTTTT. It codes for CSVGLKAGEKLFF.